The present entry profiles one TCR beta chain with its context. Its antigen is unidentified. Method: immunoSEQ multiplex PCR; TCRdb's copy keeps in-frame clones and lacks some. The sample lists approximately 240,000 clones; 70% to 90% were seen once. Treatment denoted: over 15 received Ad26.COV2.S at low or high dose, single or two shots; about 5 received placebo; per-sample allocation not given. Day 63 after the first injection of vaccine or placebo was the sampling time. This entry comes from a study of Ad26.COV2.S vaccination and SARS-CoV-2 variants. Turning to the study itself: Ad26.COV2.S arm of COV1001 included the donor. Once or twice, 56 days apart, Ad26.COV2.S was delivered intramuscularly. Study-wide results and caveats: Breadth, reportedly substantial, characterized the spike-specific CD8+ and CD4+ T cell responses after vaccination. Vaccine and placebo recipients had similar non-spike TCR breadth.

V was clipped by 5 bases and J by 10 bases; unmatched bases: 17. This CDR3 region has 16 residues. Germline-derived CDR1 and CDR2 are LNHDA and SQIVND (reference sequence). The gene calls are TRBV19 and TRBJ2-5, with 9 bases that match TRBD1. The clonotype originates from a person between 18 and 59 years old who received the Ad26.COV2.S COVID-19 vaccine or a placebo. The sample consisted of peripheral blood, taken in a trial of Ad26.COV2.S vaccine versus placebo. This CDR3 reads CASSLGTGTGIEDQYF. In DNA form, the CDR3 reads TGTGCCAGTAGTTTGGGTACCGGGACAGGGATTGAGGACCAGTACTTC. The complete variable domain, with remaining parts taken from reference TRBV19 and TRBJ2-5, reads DGGITQSPKYLFRKEGQNVTLSCEQNLNHDAMYWYRQDPGQGLRLIYYSQIVNDFQKGDIAEGYSVSREKKESFPLTVTSAQKNPTAFYLCASSLGTGTGIEDQYFGPGTRLLVL.